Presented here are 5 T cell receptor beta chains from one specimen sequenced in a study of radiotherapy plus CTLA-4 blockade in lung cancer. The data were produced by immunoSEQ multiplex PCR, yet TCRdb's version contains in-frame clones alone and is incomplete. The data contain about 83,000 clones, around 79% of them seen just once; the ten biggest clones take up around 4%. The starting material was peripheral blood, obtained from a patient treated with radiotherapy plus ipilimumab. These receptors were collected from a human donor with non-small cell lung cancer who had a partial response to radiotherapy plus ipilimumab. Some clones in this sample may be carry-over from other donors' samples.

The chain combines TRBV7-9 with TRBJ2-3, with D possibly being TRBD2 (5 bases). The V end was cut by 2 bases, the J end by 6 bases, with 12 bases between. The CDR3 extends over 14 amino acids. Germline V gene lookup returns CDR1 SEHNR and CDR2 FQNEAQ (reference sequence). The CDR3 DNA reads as TGTGCCAGCAGCTTACAAGGCACGGGGGATACGCAGTATTTT. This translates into CASSLQGTGDTQYF.

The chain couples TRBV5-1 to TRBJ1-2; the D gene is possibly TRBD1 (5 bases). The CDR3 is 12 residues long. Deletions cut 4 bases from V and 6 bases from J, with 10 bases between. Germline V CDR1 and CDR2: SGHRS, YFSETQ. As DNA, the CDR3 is TGCGCCAGCAGCCGGGAGACAGATGGCTACACCTTC. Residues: CASSRETDGYTF.

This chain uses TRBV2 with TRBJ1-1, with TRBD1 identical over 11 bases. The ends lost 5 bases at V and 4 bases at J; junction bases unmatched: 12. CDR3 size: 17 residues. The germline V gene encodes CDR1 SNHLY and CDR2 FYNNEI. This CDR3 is CASSPNPGQGVSTEAFF. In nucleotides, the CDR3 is TGTGCCAGCAGTCCTAATCCGGGACAGGGGGTGAGCACTGAAGCTTTCTTT.

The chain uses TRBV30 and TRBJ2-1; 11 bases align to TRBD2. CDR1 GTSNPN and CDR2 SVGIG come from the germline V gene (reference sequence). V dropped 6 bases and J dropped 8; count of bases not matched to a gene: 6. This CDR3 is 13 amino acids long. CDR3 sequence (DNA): TGTGCCTGTAATATAGCGGGAGGGGATGAGCAGTTCTTC. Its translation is CACNIAGGDEQFF.

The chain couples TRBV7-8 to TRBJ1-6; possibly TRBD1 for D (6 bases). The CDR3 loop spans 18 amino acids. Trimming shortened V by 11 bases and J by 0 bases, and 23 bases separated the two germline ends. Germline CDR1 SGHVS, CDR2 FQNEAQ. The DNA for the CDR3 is TGTGCCGTGTCCGGGACAAGGAAAAGTAACTCCTATAATTCACCCCTCCACTTT. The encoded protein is CAVSGTRKSNSYNSPLHF.